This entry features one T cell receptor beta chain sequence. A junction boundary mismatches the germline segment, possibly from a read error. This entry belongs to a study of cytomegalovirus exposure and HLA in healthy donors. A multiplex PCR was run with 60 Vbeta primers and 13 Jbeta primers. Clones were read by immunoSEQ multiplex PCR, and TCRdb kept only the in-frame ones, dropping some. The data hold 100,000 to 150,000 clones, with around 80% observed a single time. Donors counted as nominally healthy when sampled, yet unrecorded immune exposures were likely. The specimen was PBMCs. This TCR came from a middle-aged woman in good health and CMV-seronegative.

This chain's CDR3 is CASSGQAKNSQYF. Written as DNA, the CDR3 is TGTGCCAGCAGTGGGCAGGCAAAAAACAGTCAGTACTTC. J is TRBJ2-4 and V is TRBV6-1; no definite D call. The CDR3 has 13 amino acids. Germline CDR1 and CDR2: MNHNS and SASEGT.